The 30 T cell receptor beta chains reported below all come from one sample, sequenced in a study of blood T cells in healthy people across ages. A second about 7 to 11 cycle PCR used barcoded and J-beta primers. TCRdb itself ran the 5' RACE reads through MiXCR, one entry per CDR3 protein. The sample comprises about 1.6 million distinct CDR3 sequences, roughly a third of which are singletons, and over 9% rests with the top ten. Material for sequencing was blood. The receptors shown here come from a woman in her twenties or thirties in good health.

The rearrangement uses TRBV5-1 and TRBJ2-4; D possibly matches TRBD1 or TRBD2 (5 bases each). The J call is uncertain, as TRBJ2-7 better fits the DNA end. The CDR3 has 16 amino acids. CDR1 SGHRS and CDR2 YFSETQ come from the germline V gene. The CDR3 protein is CASSFWSGTPDYEQYF. The DNA for the CDR3 is TGCGCCAGCAGCTTCTGGTCTGGGACCCCGGACTACGAGCAGTACTTC.

The V and J genes are TRBV7-9 and TRBJ2-4, with 9 positions matching TRBD2. The J call may be faulty, since TRBJ2-7 better matches the DNA end. The CDR3 runs to 15 residues. The germline V gene encodes CDR1 SEHNR and CDR2 FQNEAQ (reference sequence). The CDR3 DNA follows: TGTGCCAGCAGCTTAGTCCCTAGCGGGGACTACGAGCAGTACTTC. Protein sequence: CASSLVPSGDYEQYF.

This clonotype has only a few counts. The CDR3 loop is CSAKGPVEYEKLFF. The CDR3 nucleotides read TGCAGTGCAAAAGGCCCTGTAGAATACGAAAAACTGTTTTTT. The chain uses TRBV20-1 and TRBJ1-4; D gene unclear. V gave up 6 bases and J gave up 8 bases, with 19 bases separating them. The CDR3 contains 14 residues. CDR1 and CDR2 from the germline V gene are DFQATT and SNEGSKA (reference sequence).

CDR3 in amino acids: CASSQRTGGQTQYF. In nucleotides, the CDR3 is TGTGCCAGCAGCCAGCGGACAGGGGGCCAGACCCAGTACTTC. The rearrangement joins TRBV3-1 to TRBJ2-5, with 11 bases identical to TRBD1. Germline trimming cut 3 bases from V and 6 bases from J; bases unmatched to any gene: 3. From germline, CDR1 is LGHDT and CDR2 YNNKEL (reference sequence). The CDR3 is 14 amino acids.

The chain carries TRBV18 and TRBJ1-4; D perhaps matches TRBD1 (5 bases). There are 18 residues in the CDR3. CDR1 and CDR2 from the germline V gene are KGHSH and LQKENI. V lost 0 bases, J lost 7 bases, and 21 bases lay in between. The CDR3 is CASSPPGGAGIVGEKLFF. The CDR3 coding sequence is TGTGCCAGCTCACCACCGGGGGGTGCTGGGATCGTCGGTGAAAAACTGTTTTTT. Variable domain in full (rest from reference TRBV18 and TRBJ1-4): NAGVMQNPRHLVRRRGQEARLRCSPMKGHSHVYWYRQLPEEGLKFMVYLQKENIIDESGMPKERFSAEFPKEGPSILRIQQVVRGDSAAYFCASSPPGGAGIVGEKLFFGSGTQLSVL.

The chain joins TRBV5-1 to TRBJ2-3; the match to TRBD2 covers 11 bases. The CDR3 length is 15 residues. The V gene's germline CDR1 is SGHRS and CDR2 YFSETQ. J gave up 6 bases and V 4 bases, and 7 bases lay outside the gene matches. CDR3 in amino acids: CASSGGTSGLDTQYF. The CDR3 nucleotides read TGCGCCAGCAGCGGCGGGACTAGCGGTCTGGATACGCAGTATTTT.

The CDR3 spells CASSRGQGAANYGYTF. The CDR3 region has the DNA TGCGCCAGCAGCCGGGGACAGGGGGCTGCTAACTATGGCTACACCTTC. This chain uses TRBV4-1 with TRBJ1-2; 12 bases agree with TRBD1. Germline loops: CDR1 MGHRA, CDR2 YSYEKL. The CDR3 is 16 residues long. Trimming removed 4 bases from V and 0 bases from J; junction bases left unmatched: 3.

This clonotype was seen more than once but under ten times. The genes are TRBV4-2 and TRBJ2-3; maybe TRBD2 (6 bases). Germline-derived CDR1 and CDR2 are LGHNA and YNFKEQ. The CDR3 covers 17 residues. The V and J ends lost 3 bases and 2 bases respectively, with 18 bases between them. CDR3 residues: CASSQADRDFITDTQYF. CDR3 in DNA: TGTGCCAGCAGCCAGGCTGACCGGGACTTCATCACAGATACGCAGTATTTT.

This chain links TRBV15 with TRBJ2-3; 8 bases align to TRBD2. This CDR3 region has 16 residues. Losses at the gene ends were 1 base for V and 5 bases for J; bases not matched to a gene: 8. Germline V gene data show CDR1 as LNHNV and CDR2 as YYDKDF (reference sequence). The CDR3 spells CATSRVSAGGRDTQYF. DNA of the CDR3: TGTGCCACCAGCAGAGTGTCGGCGGGAGGCCGAGATACGCAGTATTTT.

This clonotype was counted between two and nine times. The junction shows a germline mismatch at one end, possibly a read error. The chain recombines TRBV7-9 with TRBJ2-5; the match to TRBD1 covers 8 bases. There are 14 residues in the CDR3. Germline V gene sequence: CDR1 SEHNR, CDR2 FQNEAQ (reference sequence). CDR3 in DNA: TGTGCCGGCAGCAAGAGACAGGGGCAAGAGACCCAGTACTTC. It is translated as CAGSKRQGQETQYF.

V is TRBV5-6 and J is TRBJ1-1; TRBD1 is a possible D gene (5 bases). Trimming left V 0 bases short and J 5 bases short, with 17 bases between. The CDR3 sequence is 16 residues long. Germline assignment: CDR1 SGHDT and CDR2 YYEEEE. In DNA form, the CDR3 reads TGTGCCAGCAGCTTGGTGTGGCAGGGCAAATCTACTGAAGCTTTCTTT. This gives the protein CASSLVWQGKSTEAFF.

The V gene is TRBV27, the J gene TRBJ2-4; weak D call: TRBD1 (7 bases). The J call may be faulty, since TRBJ2-7 better matches the DNA end. This CDR3 is 13 amino acids long. Germline CDR1 is MNHEY and CDR2 is SMNVEV (reference sequence). The CDR3 sequence is CASSLYRGGEQYF. The CDR3 region has the DNA TGTGCCAGCAGTTTATACAGGGGAGGCGAGCAGTACTTC.

V gene TRBV20-1 combines with J gene TRBJ2-3, with 9 bases that match TRBD2. CDR3 size: 18 residues. Per germline, CDR1 DFQATT and CDR2 SNEGSKA (reference sequence). V lost 3 bases and J lost 3; bases outside the gene matches: 16. CDR3 residues: CSARWLAGSTSRTDTQYF. The CDR3 nucleotides are TGCAGTGCTAGGTGGCTAGCGGGATCAACCTCGAGGACAGATACGCAGTATTTT.

Remarks on this clonotype: A single base separates this from a much larger clone, so it may be a read error. The chain couples TRBV19 to TRBJ2-7; 9 nucleotides align to TRBD2. The CDR3 runs to 14 residues. The germline CDR1 and CDR2 sequences are LNHDA and SQIVND (reference sequence). CDR3 region: CASRLSGSSYERYF. CDR3 coding DNA: TGTGCCAGTCGACTTAGCGGGAGCTCCTACGAGCGGTACTTC.

This clonotype was counted a few times. The V and J genes are TRBV20-1 and TRBJ2-7; 8 nucleotides line up with TRBD2. The CDR3 has 11 residues. CDR1 is DFQATT, CDR2 SNEGSKA, per germline (reference sequence). V was pared by 4 bases and J by 7 bases, with 3 bases of the junction left unmatched. In nucleotides, the CDR3 is TGCAGTGCTACTATAGCGGGGGAGCAGTACTTC. This encodes CSATIAGEQYF.

CDR3 region: CASSKDRDRNTGELFF. CDR3 in DNA: TGTGCCAGCAGCAAAGACCGGGACCGAAACACCGGGGAGCTGTTTTTT. The chain links TRBV21-1 to TRBJ2-2; no DNA check was done on the table's D call, TRBD1. TRBV21-1 is a pseudogene segment. The CDR3 has 16 amino acids.

V is TRBV20-1 and J is TRBJ2-5; TRBD2 might be the D (7 bases). With the DNA end fitting TRBJ2-7 better, the J assignment may be wrong. Germline V gives CDR1 DFQATT, CDR2 SNEGSKA (reference sequence). The CDR3 loop spans 12 amino acids. CDR3 protein: CSREGGHYEQYF. For the CDR3, the DNA is TGCAGTAGGGAGGGGGGGCACTACGAGCAGTACTTC.

This clonotype was found once. Given a much more abundant clone one base away, this may be a read error. J is TRBJ2-5 and V is TRBV5-1; 7 positions match TRBD2. The CDR3 spans 14 residues. The V segment lost 0 bases and the J segment 11 bases; nucleotides outside the gene matches: 10. Germline V CDR1 and CDR2: SGHRS, YFSETQ. The CDR3 loop is CASSLVGGDYGQYF. In DNA, the CDR3 is TGCGCCAGCAGCTTGGTTGGGGGGGACTACGGGCAGTACTTC.

This clonotype appeared many times. DNA of the CDR3: TGTGCCAGCAGCCAGGGGAACACAGATACGCAGTATTTT. It is translated as CASSQGNTDTQYF. The genes are TRBV3-1 and TRBJ2-3; no clear D. The germline gives CDR1 LGHDT, CDR2 YNNKEL (reference sequence). Trimming cost V 3 bases and J 2 bases, with 6 bases left between them. The CDR3 has 13 amino acids.

The chain links TRBV7-2 to TRBJ2-2; possible D gene TRBD1, 6 bases. This CDR3 contains 16 residues. Trimming left V 5 bases short and J 0 bases short, with 13 bases between. The germline V gene has CDR1 SGHTA and CDR2 FQGNSA. CDR3 nucleotide sequence: TGTGCCAGCAGCGCCCGACAGGCCCCGAACACCGGGGAGCTGTTTTTT. Translated, it gives CASSARQAPNTGELFF.

This chain connects TRBV20-1 to TRBJ1-4; D may be TRBD1 (5 bases). Trimming shortened V by 0 bases and J by 8 bases, and 22 bases separated the two germline ends. The CDR3 runs to 17 residues. Germline CDR1 and CDR2: DFQATT and SNEGSKA (reference sequence). CDR3 sequence reads: CSARDWGSKREGEKLFF. The CDR3 region has the DNA TGCAGTGCTAGAGATTGGGGCTCTAAGAGAGAGGGCGAAAAACTGTTTTTT.

The J gene is TRBJ1-2, the V gene TRBV9; a weak D match, TRBD1 (5 bases). Looked up from germline, CDR1 is SGDLS and CDR2 is YYNGEE. V was trimmed by 0 bases and J by 1 base, leaving 10 bases between them. CDR3 size: 15 residues. DNA of the CDR3: TGTGCCAGCAGCGTAGGTGGGACCGGTAACTATGGCTACACCTTC. This codes for CASSVGGTGNYGYTF.

V usage is TRBV9 and J usage is TRBJ2-3; 7 bases fit TRBD2. Per the germline V gene, CDR1 is SGDLS and CDR2 is YYNGEE. The CDR3 contains 15 residues. Trimming took 0 bases from V and 3 from J; bases not matched to a gene: 4. Here the CDR3 DNA reads TGTGCCAGCAGCGTAGTCGGGGGGAGGACAGATACGCAGTATTTT. Protein sequence: CASSVVGGRTDTQYF.

About this clonotype: This sequence may be a read error, since a much larger clone differs from it by one base. The chain recombines TRBV7-2 with TRBJ2-7, with TRBD2 matching over 9 bases. CDR1 is SGHTA, CDR2 FQGNSA, per germline. There are 14 residues in the CDR3. The CDR3 bases are TGTGTCAGCAGCTTAGCGGGAGCGAACTACGAGCAGTACTTC. The encoded protein is CVSSLAGANYEQYF.

The CDR3 loop is CASRFGLKETQYF. The CDR3 DNA reads as TGTGCCAGCAGGTTTGGACTCAAAGAGACCCAGTACTTC. The chain carries TRBV28 and TRBJ2-5, with D possibly matching TRBD2 (5 bases). Germline V gene sequence: CDR1 MDHEN, CDR2 SYDVKM. V was clipped by 6 bases and J by 3 bases, with 11 bases between them. The CDR3 extends over 13 amino acids.

CDR3 in DNA: TGTGCCAGCAGCGTAGGCACAGGCCCAGACATGAGAGAGACCCAGTACTTC. This encodes CASSVGTGPDMRETQYF. The chain uses TRBV9 and TRBJ2-5, with a weak D call TRBD1 (5 bases). CDR1 SGDLS and CDR2 YYNGEE come from the germline V gene. The V gene lost 0 bases and the J gene lost 4 bases, with 19 bases spanning the gap. This CDR3 comprises 17 residues.

This clonotype has a handful of counts. The rearrangement uses TRBV20-1 and TRBJ2-5; D assignment may be TRBD1 or TRBD2 (5 bases each). This CDR3 region has 13 residues. The germline V gene encodes CDR1 DFQATT and CDR2 SNEGSKA (reference sequence). Trimming took off 2 bases at V and 5 bases at J, with 12 bases between the two ends. The CDR3 is CSARNAGTETQYF. The CDR3 DNA reads as TGCAGTGCTAGAAATGCTGGGACCGAGACCCAGTACTTC.

J is TRBJ2-7 and V is TRBV9, with 7 nucleotides matching TRBD1. Trimming removed 4 bases from V and 6 bases from J; junction bases left unmatched: 13. This CDR3 region has 15 residues. CDR1 is SGDLS, CDR2 YYNGEE, per germline. The CDR3 sequence: CASSLSAGGRSEQYF. DNA for the CDR3: TGTGCCAGCAGCCTATCCGCAGGGGGACGGAGCGAGCAGTACTTC.

Turning to this clonotype: Being one base from a much bigger clone, this may be a read error. V usage is TRBV12-3 or TRBV12-4 and J usage is TRBJ2-3; tentatively, D is TRBD1 (8 bases). The CDR3 totals 14 residues. CDR3 residues: CASRTGGGTDMQYF. The CDR3 bases are TGTGCCAGCAGAACAGGGGGGGGAACAGATATGCAGTATTTT.

This clonotype was counted at least ten times. The chain has TRBV29-1 and TRBJ2-3; maybe TRBD1 (6 bases). The ends were cut back, 6 bases at V and 0 bases at J, with 19 bases in the middle. CDR1 SQVTM and CDR2 ANQGSEA come from the germline V gene. The CDR3 is 16 residues long. The CDR3 is CSVDTPGHQSTDTQYF. For the CDR3, the DNA is TGCAGCGTAGACACCCCGGGACACCAGAGCACAGATACGCAGTATTTT.